A single sample gave rise to the 31 T cell receptor beta chains below, sequenced in a study of blood T cell repertoires in COVID-19. Assay: immunoSEQ multiplex PCR; the TCRdb copy retains only in-frame clones and omits some. Of around 180,000 clones in the sample, roughly 84% were seen once. Sequenced input: peripheral blood. These TCRs come from a person between 65 and 79 years old with COVID-19, enrolled during active disease.

The V call is TRBV2, the J call TRBJ2-2; 7 bases align to TRBD2. V was clipped by 8 bases and J by 13 bases; unmatched bases: 16. This CDR3 has 14 residues. Germline V gene sequence: CDR1 SNHLY, CDR2 FYNNEI. The CDR3 region is CASLQRDFGGSLFF. The DNA of the CDR3 is TGTGCCAGCCTGCAGCGGGACTTTGGAGGGTCGCTGTTTTTT.

V and J are TRBV19 and TRBJ1-2; D is perhaps TRBD1 (5 bases). The CDR3 contains 17 residues. Germline lookup yields CDR1 LNHDA and CDR2 SQIVND (reference sequence). Trimming removed 5 bases from V and 4 bases from J, with 23 bases in between. The CDR3 sequence: CASSSGTRLSDSYGYTF. The CDR3, as DNA: TGTGCCAGTAGTTCCGGTACGAGGCTCTCAGACAGCTATGGCTACACCTTC.

V and J are TRBV7-9 and TRBJ2-7; weak D call: TRBD1 (6 bases). V gave up 1 base and J gave up 0 bases, with 13 bases separating them. The CDR3 totals 16 residues. CDR1 is SEHNR, CDR2 FQNEAQ, per germline (reference sequence). CDR3 bases: TGTGCCAGCAGCTTAGAGGGGCCAGGGGTCTCCTACGAGCAGTACTTC. This encodes CASSLEGPGVSYEQYF.

V usage is TRBV19 and J usage is TRBJ2-5; no firm D call. The germline V and J ends were trimmed by 0 bases and 2 bases, with 7 bases remaining between them. The CDR3 is made up of 14 amino acids. Per germline, CDR1 LNHDA and CDR2 SQIVND (reference sequence). The CDR3 DNA sequence: TGTGCCAGTAGTATAGACTCACTACAAGAGACCCAGTACTTC. It is translated as CASSIDSLQETQYF.

V gene TRBV5-1 combines with J gene TRBJ2-5, with 13 bases matching TRBD2. The CDR3 is 16 amino acids. V lost 3 bases and J lost 3; bases outside the gene matches: 5. CDR1 and CDR2 from the germline V gene are SGHRS and YFSETQ. The CDR3 DNA is TGCGCCAGCAGCTCAGCGGGACTAGCGGGGAAAGAGACCCAGTACTTC. This translates into CASSSAGLAGKETQYF.

The genes are TRBV5-4 and TRBJ1-4, with D unclear. The CDR3 length is 13 residues. CDR1 and CDR2 (germline): SGHNT, YYREEE (reference sequence). V was cut by 4 bases and J by 2 bases, with 6 bases left in between. The CDR3, as DNA: TGTGCCAGCAGCGCGGGGACTAATGAAAAACTGTTTTTT. Translation gives CASSAGTNEKLFF.

The J gene is TRBJ2-1, the V gene TRBV7-3; TRBD1 matches at 8 bases. The germline gives CDR1 SGHTA, CDR2 FQGTGA. V shed 4 bases and J 11 bases; nucleotides not matched to a gene: 7. This CDR3 region has 13 residues. The CDR3 is CASSSSGTGKQFF. CDR3 bases: TGTGCCAGCAGCTCCTCCGGGACAGGAAAGCAGTTCTTC.

This rearrangement joins TRBV6-2 or TRBV6-3 to TRBJ1-5, with a possible D match to TRBD1 (5 bases). In germline, CDR1 is MNHEY, CDR2 SVGEGT. Trimming stripped 6 bases from V and 0 bases from J, with 9 bases between. The CDR3 has 14 residues. CDR3 sequence (DNA): TGTGCCAGCAGCGACAGTAATAGCAATCAGCCCCAGCATTTT. It codes for CASSDSNSNQPQHF.

The chain employs TRBV29-1 and TRBJ2-1; 7 nucleotides align to TRBD2. Germline trimming cut 6 bases from V and 9 bases from J; bases unmatched to any gene: 11. Germline V gene lookup returns CDR1 SQVTM and CDR2 ANQGSEA. The CDR3 is 13 residues long. CDR3 sequence (DNA): TGCAGCGTCGGGACTACCGCGTTTGGTGAGCAGTTCTTC. This sequence encodes CSVGTTAFGEQFF.

This chain joins TRBV27 and TRBJ2-7, with 8 bases lining up with TRBD2. CDR1 is MNHEY, CDR2 SMNVEV, per germline (reference sequence). J gave up 1 base and V 5 bases, and 4 bases lay outside the gene matches. The length of the CDR3 is 14 residues. CDR3 coding DNA: TGTGCCAGCAGTGGAGCGGGAGTGTCCTACGAGCAGTACTTC. Translating it yields CASSGAGVSYEQYF.

The gene calls are TRBV12-3 or TRBV12-4 and TRBJ2-7, with D perhaps matching TRBD2 (6 bases). This CDR3 has 13 amino acids. V lost 1 base to trimming and J lost 5 bases, with 9 bases between them. The CDR3 region is CASSLGLANEQYF. The CDR3 bases are TGTGCCAGCAGTTTAGGCCTAGCGAACGAGCAGTACTTC.

The rearrangement uses TRBV9 and TRBJ1-5, with 9 bases aligning to TRBD1. After removal of 2 bases from V and 2 bases from J, the junction contained 11 bases not matched to a gene. The germline CDR1 and CDR2 sequences are SGDLS and YYNGEE. This CDR3 has 18 residues. This chain's CDR3 is CASSVGTGMGVGNQPQHF. As DNA, the CDR3 is TGTGCCAGCAGCGTGGGGACAGGGATGGGGGTGGGCAATCAGCCCCAGCATTTT.

This rearrangement joins TRBV10-3 to TRBJ1-4; possibly TRBD1 for D (5 bases). Germline values: CDR1 ENHRY, CDR2 SYGVKD. V dropped 3 bases and J dropped 10 bases, with 15 bases sitting between them. CDR3 length: 14 residues. In DNA, the CDR3 is TGTGCCATCAGTGACGGAGGGGCGCGGGGAAAACTGTTTTTT. Protein: CAISDGGARGKLFF.

V usage is TRBV15 and J usage is TRBJ2-3; D is undetermined. Trimming left V 2 bases short and J 0 bases short, with 6 bases between. Per the germline V gene, CDR1 is LNHNV and CDR2 is YYDKDF (reference sequence). The CDR3 covers 14 residues. CDR3 residues: CATSRPHSTDTQYF. Written as DNA, the CDR3 is TGTGCCACCAGCAGACCCCATAGCACAGATACGCAGTATTTT.

The rearrangement uses TRBV5-4 and TRBJ2-7; D gene unclear. Trimming shortened V by 0 bases and J by 6 bases, and 16 bases separated the two germline ends. Germline V gives CDR1 SGHNT, CDR2 YYREEE (reference sequence). This CDR3 spans 15 amino acids. This CDR3 is CASSLDKSVATEQYF. DNA of the CDR3: TGTGCCAGCAGCTTGGACAAAAGTGTGGCCACCGAGCAGTACTTC.

The CDR3 DNA reads TGTGCCAGCAGCTTAGTTGCCCGGGACAGGAACACCGGGGAGCTGTTTTTT. The encoded protein is CASSLVARDRNTGELFF. This chain uses TRBV7-2 with TRBJ2-2; 7 bases are shared with TRBD1. Per the germline V gene, CDR1 is SGHTA and CDR2 is FQGNSA. V trimming: 1 base; J trimming: 1 base; junction bases outside the gene matches: 6. The CDR3 totals 17 residues.

The rearrangement uses TRBV19 and TRBJ2-2; the D gene is possibly TRBD2 (6 bases). CDR3 length: 16 amino acids. The V gene's germline CDR1 is LNHDA and CDR2 SQIVND (reference sequence). The ends were cut back, 5 bases at V and 1 base at J, with 14 bases in the middle. Here the CDR3 reads CASSRVGRVNTGELFF. The CDR3 region has the DNA TGTGCCAGTAGTCGCGTCGGGAGAGTGAACACCGGGGAGCTGTTTTTT.

With regard to this clone: Other DNA sequences within the sample encode an identical CDR3. V gene TRBV28 combines with J gene TRBJ1-5; 7 bases align to TRBD1. V was clipped by 2 bases and J by 5 bases; unmatched bases: 3. CDR3 length: 14 amino acids. Germline CDR1 is MDHEN and CDR2 is SYDVKM. CDR3 DNA: TGTGCCAGCAGTTTACCAGGGGGTCATCAGCCCCAGCATTTT. Its translation is CASSLPGGHQPQHF.

V usage is TRBV7-9 and J usage is TRBJ1-3, with 8 bases lining up with TRBD1. V lost 4 bases and J lost 9; bases outside the gene matches: 8. The CDR3 loop spans 14 amino acids. Germline CDR1 is SEHNR and CDR2 is FQNEAQ (reference sequence). CDR3 sequence: CASSSGGSLFTIYF. CDR3 coding DNA: TGTGCCAGCAGCTCAGGGGGCTCCCTTTTCACCATATATTTT.

This clone was counted only a few times. This chain connects TRBV6-4 to TRBJ2-2, with 9 bases lining up with TRBD2. Losses at the gene ends were 6 bases for V and 4 bases for J; bases not matched to a gene: 6. Germline values: CDR1 MRHNA, CDR2 SNTAGT. The CDR3 runs 15 residues. The CDR3 DNA is TGTGCCAGCAGCGCGGGGGGGCAAGGCACCGGGGAGCTGTTTTTT. Translated, it gives CASSAGGQGTGELFF.

The chain recombines TRBV4-3 with TRBJ2-2, with a weak D call TRBD1 (6 bases). Trimming shortened V by 0 bases and J by 4 bases, and 12 bases separated the two germline ends. The germline V gene encodes CDR1 LGHNA and CDR2 YSLEER. The CDR3 is 16 amino acids. The CDR3 nucleotides read TGCGCCAGCAGCCAAGATTACGACAGGCGCACCGGGGAGCTGTTTTTT. Encoded protein: CASSQDYDRRTGELFF.

This clone was counted a few times. The chain employs TRBV7-2 and TRBJ1-5, with TRBD1 identical over 8 bases. After removal of 1 base from V and 5 bases from J, the junction contained 7 bases not matched to a gene. The CDR3 is 16 amino acids. Germline CDR1 reads SGHTA; CDR2 reads FQGNSA. The CDR3 here is CASSLVSGGADQPQHF. The CDR3 DNA follows: TGTGCCAGCAGCTTAGTCTCAGGGGGCGCGGATCAGCCCCAGCATTTT.

This clone was seen ten or more times. This rearrangement joins TRBV19 to TRBJ1-5; perhaps TRBD1 as D (6 bases). The CDR3 consists of 14 residues. Trimming stripped 10 bases from V and 5 bases from J, with 18 bases between. Germline V gene lookup returns CDR1 LNHDA and CDR2 SQIVND (reference sequence). In DNA form, the CDR3 reads TGTGCCACCAGGCAGGGGTTTAGGGATCAGCCCCAGCATTTT. The encoded protein is CATRQGFRDQPQHF.

The chain links TRBV9 to TRBJ1-5, with 9 bases fitting TRBD1. This CDR3 comprises 14 residues. Germline CDR1 and CDR2: SGDLS and YYNGEE. The ends lost 3 bases at V and 7 bases at J; junction bases unmatched: 5. The DNA of the CDR3 is TGTGCCAGCAGCGCCGGGACAGGGTCACAGCCCCAGCATTTT. Protein: CASSAGTGSQPQHF.

The CDR3 sequence is CASSGSGRGTPYNEQFF. For the CDR3, the DNA is TGTGCCAGCAGCGGAAGCGGGAGGGGGACACCCTACAATGAGCAGTTCTTC. The rearrangement uses TRBV4-2 and TRBJ2-1; TRBD2 matches 10 bases. CDR1 and CDR2 (germline): LGHNA, YNFKEQ. Germline trimming cut 5 bases from V and 2 bases from J; bases unmatched to any gene: 9. The CDR3 loop spans 17 amino acids.

The V and J genes are TRBV19 and TRBJ1-5, with 8 bases fitting TRBD1. The CDR3 runs to 15 residues. The V gene's germline CDR1 is LNHDA and CDR2 SQIVND (reference sequence). With V trimmed by 1 base and J by 7 bases, 6 bases remained unmatched. CDR3 sequence (DNA): TGTGCCAGTAGTATAGTAGGACAGGGTACCCAGCCCCAGCATTTT. This sequence encodes CASSIVGQGTQPQHF.

This clone was seen just once. This chain links TRBV19 with TRBJ2-2; D is possibly TRBD2 (6 bases). The CDR3 totals 18 residues. CDR1 and CDR2 (germline): LNHDA, SQIVND (reference sequence). Trimming shortened V by 5 bases and J by 4 bases, and 23 bases separated the two germline ends. The CDR3 DNA reads as TGTGCCAGTAGTTTCCTGGCAGCGCGGGAAGGTCTCACCGGGGAGCTGTTTTTT. The encoded protein is CASSFLAAREGLTGELFF. Looking up the rest from reference TRBV19 and TRBJ2-2 gives the full variable domain: DGGITQSPKYLFRKEGQNVTLSCEQNLNHDAMYWYRQDPGQGLRLIYYSQIVNDFQKGDIAEGYSVSREKKESFPLTVTSAQKNPTAFYLCASSFLAAREGLTGELFFGEGSRLTVL.

This chain uses TRBV30 with TRBJ1-5, with D maybe TRBD1 (5 bases). Germline CDR1 reads GTSNPN; CDR2 reads SVGIG (reference sequence). The CDR3 runs to 14 residues. V lost 2 bases, J lost 6 bases, and 14 bases lay in between. The CDR3 here is CAWSRSGLGQPQHF. In DNA form, the CDR3 reads TGTGCCTGGAGTAGGTCAGGGCTCGGTCAGCCCCAGCATTTT.

V is TRBV3-1 (or the pseudogene TRBV3-2) and J is TRBJ2-7; the match to TRBD1 covers 9 bases. Losses at the gene ends were 6 bases for V and 6 bases for J; bases not matched to a gene: 3. CDR3 length: 12 residues. CDR1 is LGHDT and CDR2 is YNNKEL in the germline V gene (reference sequence). The CDR3 DNA reads TGTGCCAGCAGACCGACAGGGGGCGAGCAGTACTTC. Its translation: CASRPTGGEQYF.

The genes are TRBV19 and TRBJ1-5; D might be TRBD1 (5 bases). Deletions cut 7 bases from V and 3 bases from J, with 19 bases between. The CDR3 has 16 residues. The germline gives CDR1 LNHDA, CDR2 SQIVND (reference sequence). The CDR3 DNA follows: TGTGCCAGTACCACGACTGGGAGGGGCGCCAATCAGCCCCAGCATTTT. It encodes CASTTTGRGANQPQHF.

V usage is TRBV1 and J usage is TRBJ1-5; the DNA was not compared with TRBD1, the D call given in the table. TRBV1 is designated a pseudogene. This CDR3 is 15 amino acids long. Written as DNA, the CDR3 is TGCACCAGCTCTTCCAAGGGGCTGATCAATCAGCCCCAGCATTTT. This translates into CTSSSKGLINQPQHF.